This record covers a single T cell receptor beta chain. Its antigen is unknown. No much larger clone exists at a distance of one base, and base qualities are not known. Cut back by 3 bases and 0 bases, the V and J ends lie 21 bases apart. The germline V gene (reference sequence) gives CDR1 as SEHNR and CDR2 as FQNEAQ. The CDR3 covers 19 residues, taking in both the cysteine and the phenylalanine. The only DNA kept is the CDR3, 57 bases in frame from the first base. Ophthalmopathy patients had moderately to severely active disease, with a Clinical Activity Score of 3 or more, a NOSPECS grade of 4 or more, and a disease duration of less than 3 months. The study excluded patients with uncontrolled infections, other autoimmune diseases, pregnancy or lactation. Diagnoses were established on the basis of clinical symptoms, serum thyroxine and TRAb, thyroid ultrasound, and orbital computed tomography. PBMCs were isolated from about 9.2 ml of fresh peripheral blood by Ficoll-Paque density gradient centrifugation. Total RNA was extracted using Trizol reagent, and RNA quality was assessed on an Agilent 2100 Bioanalyzer.

This sample was included in a study of T cells in Graves' hyperthyroidism and ophthalmopathy (dated by TCRdb to about 2019). As for the study more broadly: Peripheral blood samples were taken at the time of initial diagnosis, prior to any treatment. Once sampling was done, hyperthyroidism patients were given methimazole at a starting dose of 30 mg daily, whereas ophthalmopathy patients were given high-dose intravenous methylprednisolone. To identify distinguishing TCR V-J signatures, a discovery cohort of around 100 patients was used, comprising 43 with Graves' ophthalmopathy and about 59 with stable Graves' hyperthyroidism. Whether ophthalmopathy could be predicted prospectively was tested in an independent validation cohort made up of 18 to 20 hyperthyroidism patients plus 17 patients who later progressed to ophthalmopathy. The 100 or so discovery patients were randomly split 7:3 into training and test sets. According to the paper, TCR Vbeta CDR3 sequencing was carried out on over 130 peripheral blood samples, which came from under 50 ophthalmopathy, around 74 hyperthyroidism and roughly 17 progressor patients. In six Graves' hyperthyroidism patients, the study also compared T-cell repertoires from thyroid tissue with T-cell repertoires from blood.

Findings and caveats that apply to the study as a whole: No statistical method was used to set the sample size in advance, and investigators knew the group allocation. In cross-validation, a model built on a 13 V-J signature told ophthalmopathy apart from stable hyperthyroidism with 85% to 90% sensitivity and approximately 81% specificity, and in testing the same model reached 80%/75%. Most expanded thyroid clonotypes (frequency above 0.001) were also detected in blood, a finding suggesting that blood repertoires may reflect thyroid immune responses. In validation, the model predicted progression to ophthalmopathy a median of about 5.9 months before onset, with roughly 68% sensitivity and 72.22% specificity.

The TCR beta CDR3 regions were amplified from the RNA transcripts. The first round of RT-PCR for the TCR CDR3 was performed with the HTBI primer set and the Qiagen OneStep RT-PCR kit. A second multiplex PCR round built the libraries, followed by size selection and purification. The libraries were sequenced on an Illumina HiSeq2000 using paired-end 100 bp reads. For the original study's pipeline: Raw data were processed with SOAPnuke, discarding reads with adapters, uncalled bases, mean Phred below 15, or no exact constant-primer or identifier match. COPE v1.2.5 was used to merge high-quality paired reads, and clonotypes were defined as unique nucleotide sequences. Clonotypes were aligned to IMGT TRBV, TRBD and TRBJ reference segments using MiTCR v1.1. The analysis included only V-J combinations with a frequency above 0.0001, which together covered more than 99% of the repertoires. The TCS score was defined as the ratio of F50 (clonal expansion) to E x V (chaos), calculated using BLOSUM62-based TCRdist between CDR3 peptides within each V-J. Welch's t-statistics and random forest reduced approximately 520 V-J features to around 14, which were used in a naive Bayes classifier (R e1071). The raw public data were reprocessed by TCRdb itself: fastp quality trimming at Q25, MiXCR clonotype calling, in-frame beta chains only. Entries that share a CDR3 protein sequence are merged under the most common genes and DNA. These V and J calls derive from TCRdb rather than the authors' analysis. This sample lists fewer than 750,000 distinct CDR3 sequences; roughly 14% were detected once. Of the sample, approximately 13% falls within the top ten clones.

Sequencing input: blood. The TCR sequence derives from a woman in her fifties or sixties with Graves' ophthalmopathy. The rearranged segments are TRBV7-9 and TRBJ1-5; TRBD1 might be the D gene, on 5 matching bases. The CDR3 region: CASSFRSTEGPSSNQPQHF. The bases read TGTGCCAGCAGCTTTCGTTCGACTGAGGGACCTAGTAGCAATCAGCCCCAGCATTTT.